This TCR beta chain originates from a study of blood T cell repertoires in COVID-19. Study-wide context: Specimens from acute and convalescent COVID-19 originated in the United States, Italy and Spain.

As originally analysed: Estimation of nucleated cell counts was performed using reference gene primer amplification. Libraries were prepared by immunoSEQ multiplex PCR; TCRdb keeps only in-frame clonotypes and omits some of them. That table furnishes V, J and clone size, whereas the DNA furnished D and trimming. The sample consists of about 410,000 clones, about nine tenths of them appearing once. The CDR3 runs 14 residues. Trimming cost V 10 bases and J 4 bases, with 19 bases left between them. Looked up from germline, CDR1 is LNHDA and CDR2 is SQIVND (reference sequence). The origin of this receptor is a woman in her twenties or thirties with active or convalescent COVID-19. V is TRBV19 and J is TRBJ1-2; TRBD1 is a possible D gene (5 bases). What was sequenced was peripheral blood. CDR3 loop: CATNVRGSSYGYTF. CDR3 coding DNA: TGTGCCACCAACGTGCGGGGGTCGAGCTATGGCTACACCTTC.